The clone carrying this T cell receptor beta chain showed up just once. This sample was taken from a study of blood T cell repertoires in COVID-19. In the original analysis: Estimation of nucleated cell counts was performed using reference gene primer amplification. Using immunoSEQ multiplex PCR, the repertoire was profiled, and TCRdb retains in-frame clones only, with some absent. V and J calls and clone size come straight from that table; D and trimming were deduced from the DNA. The profile covers about 150,000 clones, with around nine tenths appearing a single time and around 2.5% taken by the ten largest. The V end lost 4 bases, the J end lost 7 bases, and 11 bases lay between the germline ends. Germline-derived CDR1 and CDR2 are SGHTA and FQGNSA. There are 12 residues in the CDR3.

The TCR comes from a woman in her 70s with acute or convalescent COVID-19. The sample comprised peripheral blood. The J gene is TRBJ2-7, the V gene TRBV7-2; possible D gene TRBD1, 5 bases. CDR3 loop: CASSYMSGEQYF. The DNA of the CDR3 is TGTGCCAGCAGCTACATGTCAGGGGAGCAGTACTTC.